Presented here are 17 T cell receptor beta chains from one specimen sequenced in a study of identical twins. TCRdb itself ran the 5' RACE reads through MiXCR, one entry per CDR3 protein. Among 1.5 million to 2 million distinct CDR3 sequences, about 31% were seen once, and the ten largest hold approximately 0.25%. Sequences were obtained from cord blood. The origin of the receptors is a newborn girl in good health.

The rearrangement links TRBV7-2 to TRBJ1-4; D possibly corresponds to TRBD1 (5 bases). V shed 0 bases and J shed 7 bases, with 12 bases lying between them. The CDR3 sequence is 15 residues long. Germline V gene lookup returns CDR1 SGHTA and CDR2 FQGNSA. The CDR3 DNA sequence: TGTGCCAGCAGCTTAGCGCAAGGGGTTAGTGAAAAACTGTTTTTT. It specifies CASSLAQGVSEKLFF.

V usage is TRBV25-1 and J usage is TRBJ1-5; 10 bases match TRBD1. V lost 3 bases and J lost 1; bases outside the gene matches: 6. The CDR3 is 17 residues long. Per the germline V gene, CDR1 is MGHDK and CDR2 is SYGVNS. The CDR3 DNA reads TGTGCCAGCAGTGAGTCAGGGACAGGGGACAGCAATCAGCCCCAGCATTTT. Translation: CASSESGTGDSNQPQHF.

The chain links TRBV19 to TRBJ1-6; no clear D gene. CDR1 LNHDA and CDR2 SQIVND come from the germline V gene (reference sequence). V shed 3 bases and J shed 9 bases, with 6 bases lying between them. The length of the CDR3 is 12 residues. Here the CDR3 reads CASSIGISPLHF. Here the CDR3 DNA reads TGTGCCAGTAGTATTGGGATTTCACCCCTCCACTTT.

The gene calls are TRBV24-1 and TRBJ1-1, with TRBD1 identical over 8 bases. CDR3 size: 15 residues. V was clipped by 1 base and J by 1 base; unmatched bases: 1. Germline assignment: CDR1 KGHDR and CDR2 SFDVKD. Here the CDR3 reads CATSDFGTGNTEAFF. For the CDR3, the DNA is TGTGCCACCAGTGATTTTGGGACAGGGAACACTGAAGCTTTCTTT.

The chain employs TRBV20-1 and TRBJ1-2; 10 nucleotides align to TRBD1. The CDR3 runs to 15 residues. The V gene end was trimmed by 6 bases and the J gene end by 1 base; junction bases not matched to a gene: 8. Germline V lookup: CDR1 DFQATT, CDR2 SNEGSKA (reference sequence). The CDR3: CSAPGTGAFNYGYTF. The CDR3 DNA reads as TGCAGTGCCCCCGGGACAGGGGCATTTAACTATGGCTACACCTTC.

The chain joins TRBV2 to TRBJ2-1; TRBD2 agrees at 10 bases. Per germline, CDR1 SNHLY and CDR2 FYNNEI. V was pared by 4 bases and J by 5 bases, with 5 bases of the junction left unmatched. The CDR3 sequence is 15 residues long. CDR3 sequence: CASSVGGTSDNEQFF. In DNA, the CDR3 is TGTGCCAGCAGTGTGGGGGGGACTAGCGACAATGAGCAGTTCTTC.

The sample holds a few counts of this clonotype. This chain connects TRBV28 to TRBJ2-2; maybe TRBD1 (6 bases). The CDR3 length is 12 residues. Germline V lookup: CDR1 MDHEN, CDR2 SYDVKM. With 7 bases removed from V and 8 bases from J, the gap between germline ends came to 11 bases. CDR3 sequence (DNA): TGTGCCAGCACCCAGGGGACGGGGGAGCTGTTTTTT. Its translation: CASTQGTGELFF.

This chain connects TRBV12-3 or TRBV12-4 to TRBJ2-3; D remains ambiguous. The V gene lost 2 bases and the J gene lost 3 bases, with 6 bases spanning the gap. The CDR3 runs 13 residues. CDR3 in amino acids: CASSLKFTDTQYF. The CDR3 DNA follows: TGTGCCAGCAGTTTAAAATTTACAGATACGCAGTATTTT.

The V gene is TRBV3-1, the J gene TRBJ1-5; D gene ambiguous. The CDR3 has 13 residues. Germline CDR1 is LGHDT and CDR2 is YNNKEL (reference sequence). V was cut by 0 bases and J by 9 bases, with 9 bases left in between. In DNA, the CDR3 is TGTGCCAGCAGCCAAGAAGATCGCTGGCCCCAGCATTTT. Encoded protein: CASSQEDRWPQHF.

This clonotype was recorded a few times. The rearrangement links TRBV3-1 to TRBJ2-2, with D perhaps TRBD1 or TRBD2 (5 bases each). Looked up from germline, CDR1 is LGHDT and CDR2 is YNNKEL (reference sequence). V shed 0 bases and J shed 8 bases, with 10 bases lying between them. This CDR3 region has 14 residues. In DNA form, the CDR3 reads TGTGCCAGCAGCCAAGAAATGGGGACGGGGGAGCTGTTTTTT. Its protein is CASSQEMGTGELFF.

At least ten counts were recorded for this clonotype. This rearrangement joins TRBV2 to TRBJ2-3; TRBD2 matches at 8 bases. Germline V lookup: CDR1 SNHLY, CDR2 FYNNEI. The CDR3 has 17 amino acids. V shed 6 bases, J shed 3 bases, and the junction held 14 bases outside the gene matches. The CDR3 coding sequence is TGTGCCAGCAGCCCAGCGGGGGACGTTCGTGGAACAGATACGCAGTATTTT. Amino acids: CASSPAGDVRGTDTQYF.

The chain is built from TRBV6-1 and TRBJ2-3; weak D call: TRBD1 (6 bases). The CDR3 is made up of 15 amino acids. V was clipped by 3 bases and J by 0 bases, with 10 bases between them. Germline values: CDR1 MNHNS, CDR2 SASEGT. The DNA of the CDR3 is TGTGCCAGCAGTGATGGGACACCTAGCACAGATACGCAGTATTTT. Protein: CASSDGTPSTDTQYF.

The rearrangement joins TRBV27 to TRBJ1-6; D ambiguous. CDR1 and CDR2 (germline): MNHEY, SMNVEV (reference sequence). The CDR3 consists of 10 residues. V was cut by 8 bases and J by 12 bases, with 8 bases left in between. The CDR3 sequence is CASRLEPLHF. CDR3 bases: TGTGCCAGCCGTCTGGAACCCCTCCACTTT.

This clonotype appeared a few times. The CDR3 DNA reads as TGTGCCAGCAGCTTAGAAGGCAGGGGGCTCTACGAGCAGTACTTC. Protein product: CASSLEGRGLYEQYF. This rearrangement joins TRBV5-5 to TRBJ2-7; 8 positions match TRBD1. V lost 2 bases and J lost 3; bases outside the gene matches: 7. Germline values: CDR1 SGHKS, CDR2 YYEKEE (reference sequence). This CDR3 has 15 amino acids.

The sample holds a few counts of this clonotype. The gene calls are TRBV6-6 and TRBJ2-2, with TRBD2 matching over 8 bases. This CDR3 region has 16 residues. V shed 1 base, J shed 5 bases, and the junction held 6 bases outside the gene matches. Germline V lookup: CDR1 MNHNY, CDR2 SVGAGI (reference sequence). The DNA of the CDR3 is TGTGCCAGCAGTTACTTAACCGGGACTAGTACCGGGGAGCTGTTTTTT. Translating gives CASSYLTGTSTGELFF.

CDR3 region: CASSEKGGGYGYTF. The CDR3, as DNA: TGTGCCAGCAGTGAGAAAGGGGGCGGCTATGGCTACACCTTC. The V call is TRBV6-1, the J call TRBJ1-2; 7 nucleotides line up with TRBD1. V trimming: 3 bases; J trimming: 4 bases; junction bases outside the gene matches: 5. The CDR3 contains 14 residues. The germline V gene has CDR1 MNHNS and CDR2 SASEGT.

The chain employs TRBV7-6 and TRBJ2-1; D remains unclear. The V end lost 1 base, the J end lost 5 bases, and 12 bases lay between the germline ends. The CDR3 runs to 15 residues. Germline CDR1 is SGHVS and CDR2 is FNYEAQ. The CDR3, as DNA: TGTGCCAGCAGCTTAGAAACGATCCCTCACAATGAGCAGTTCTTC. Residues: CASSLETIPHNEQFF. The variable domain in full, with the rest retrieved from reference TRBV7-6 and TRBJ2-1, is GAGVSQSPRYKVTKRGQDVALRCDPISGHVSLYWYRQALGQGPEFLTYFNYEAQQDKSGLPNDRFSAERPEGSISTLTIQRTEQRDSAMYRCASSLETIPHNEQFFGPGTRLTVL.